This passage covers 13 T cell receptor beta chains from one sample sequenced in a study of control samples from healthy donors and cancer patients. Sequencing used immunoSEQ multiplex PCR; TCRdb keeps in-frame clones, though not all of them. Of over 100,000 clones in the sample, about nine tenths are singletons; the top ten hold approximately 2.2%. Material: blood. These receptors came from a woman aged 50 to 60 in good health.

CDR3 nucleotide sequence: TGTGCCAGCAGCTTACTCGGACTAGCGGGAGTGGGGTCCTACAATGAGCAGTTCTTC. This sequence encodes CASSLLGLAGVGSYNEQFF. The chain is built from TRBV11-2 and TRBJ2-1; 13 positions match TRBD2. The trim removed 2 bases at V and 1 base at J, leaving 8 bases unmatched. The CDR3 is 19 residues long. Germline V gives CDR1 SGHAT, CDR2 FQNNGV.

The chain links TRBV4-2 to TRBJ1-2, with unresolved D. Germline loops: CDR1 LGHNA, CDR2 YNFKEQ. The CDR3 totals 15 residues. V shed 0 bases and J shed 8 bases, with 16 bases lying between them. CDR3 sequence (DNA): TGTGCCAGCAGCCAAGATCAGGTTAAAGTGGGCGGCTACACCTTC. Its protein is CASSQDQVKVGGYTF.

The table lists this clone with a few counts. The V and J genes are TRBV5-1 and TRBJ2-5, with a weak D call TRBD1 (6 bases). The CDR3 is 14 amino acids. Trimming removed 0 bases at V and 2 bases at J, with 8 bases between. Germline CDR1 reads SGHRS; CDR2 reads YFSETQ. CDR3 residues: CASSLGTAQETQYF. The CDR3 DNA reads as TGCGCCAGCAGCTTGGGGACAGCACAAGAGACCCAGTACTTC.

The rearrangement joins TRBV5-1 to TRBJ1-6; a possible D gene is TRBD1 (6 bases). CDR1 SGHRS and CDR2 YFSETQ come from the germline V gene. Trimming left V 0 bases short and J 9 bases short, with 13 bases between. CDR3 length: 15 amino acids. CDR3 protein: CASSLAFGGLSPLHF. Written as DNA, the CDR3 is TGCGCCAGCAGCTTGGCCTTCGGGGGGCTTTCACCCCTCCACTTT.

V is TRBV2 and J is TRBJ2-7, with 9 bases aligning to TRBD1. This CDR3 spans 20 amino acids. Germline CDR1 reads SNHLY; CDR2 reads FYNNEI. Germline trimming cut 0 bases from V and 2 bases from J; bases unmatched to any gene: 17. The CDR3 is CASSEARRGRQGETPYEQYF. The CDR3 DNA is TGTGCCAGCAGTGAAGCGCGGCGCGGGCGACAGGGGGAAACTCCCTACGAGCAGTACTTC.

This rearrangement joins TRBV19 to TRBJ1-1; TRBD1 matches at 8 bases. The CDR3 extends over 15 amino acids. CDR1 and CDR2 from the germline V gene are LNHDA and SQIVND (reference sequence). V lost 4 bases, J lost 1 base, and 5 bases stayed unmatched. CDR3: CASSTRTGTNTEAFF. CDR3 sequence (DNA): TGTGCCAGTAGTACCAGGACAGGGACGAACACTGAAGCTTTCTTT.

The V gene is TRBV5-1, the J gene TRBJ2-1, with D perhaps TRBD1 or TRBD2 (5 bases each). CDR1 and CDR2 (germline): SGHRS, YFSETQ. CDR3 size: 13 residues. Trimming stripped 0 bases from V and 7 bases from J, with 8 bases between. In DNA, the CDR3 is TGCGCCAGCAGCTTGGAGGGACGGAATGAGCAGTTCTTC. The encoded protein is CASSLEGRNEQFF.

V gene TRBV19 combines with J gene TRBJ2-4; the D is unclear. V was pared by 3 bases and J by 9 bases, with 15 bases between. Germline CDR1 LNHDA, CDR2 SQIVND (reference sequence). This CDR3 comprises 14 residues. The DNA for the CDR3 is TGTGCCAGTAGTATTGGGGATCCCATGGGCATTCAGTACTTC. Translated, it gives CASSIGDPMGIQYF.

The sample holds one count of this clone. The DNA of the CDR3 is TGTGCCATCAGGGCCCCCACAGGGGCCCCCACAGATACGCAGTATTTT. Translating it yields CAIRAPTGAPTDTQYF. This chain joins TRBV10-3 and TRBJ2-3; 7 bases are a match to TRBD1. This CDR3 is built from 16 residues. Germline CDR1 is ENHRY and CDR2 is SYGVKD. Unmatched junction bases numbered 11, after V lost 6 bases and J lost 2 bases.

This chain links TRBV19 with TRBJ1-2; 8 nucleotides align to TRBD1. Germline CDR1 LNHDA, CDR2 SQIVND (reference sequence). V was pared by 4 bases and J by 6 bases, with 7 bases of the junction left unmatched. The CDR3 sequence is 14 residues long. This chain's CDR3 is CASSTWTGSDGYTF. The CDR3 DNA reads TGTGCCAGTAGTACATGGACAGGGTCGGATGGCTACACCTTC.

The chain is built from TRBV10-3 and TRBJ1-1; D is undetermined. V gave up 6 bases and J gave up 2 bases, with 4 bases separating them. Germline values: CDR1 ENHRY, CDR2 SYGVKD. The CDR3 loop spans 11 amino acids. This chain's CDR3 is CAIRENTEAFF. The CDR3 nucleotides are TGTGCCATCAGAGAAAACACTGAAGCTTTCTTT.

The chain carries TRBV7-2 and TRBJ2-7, with D unresolved. CDR1 and CDR2 from the germline V gene are SGHTA and FQGNSA. The CDR3 sequence is 15 residues long. V was clipped by 5 bases and J by 1 base, with 15 bases between them. Here the CDR3 reads CASSPVFERSYEQYF. The DNA for the CDR3 is TGTGCCAGCAGCCCCGTTTTTGAGAGATCCTACGAGCAGTACTTC.

This chain connects TRBV27 to TRBJ2-7; D unresolved. CDR3 length: 13 residues. V was clipped by 3 bases and J by 0 bases, with 6 bases between them. In germline, CDR1 is MNHEY, CDR2 SMNVEV (reference sequence). The chain's CDR3 is CASSFATSYEQYF. The CDR3, as DNA: TGTGCCAGCAGTTTTGCCACCTCCTACGAGCAGTACTTC.